The 21 T cell receptor beta chains reported below all come from one sample, sequenced in a study of control samples from healthy donors and cancer patients. The repertoire was sequenced with immunoSEQ multiplex PCR; TCRdb's copy has only in-frame clones and lacks some. This sample carries 350,000 to 450,000 clones, over 75% of them seen once, and the ten largest clones take over 5.5%. Material for sequencing was PBMCs. The receptors shown here come from a man in his forties or fifties with head and neck cancer.

The V call is TRBV27, the J call TRBJ2-2, with no clear D. Germline loops: CDR1 MNHEY, CDR2 SMNVEV (reference sequence). V lost 7 bases and J 0 bases, leaving 3 bases between the germline ends. The CDR3 contains 12 residues. CDR3: CASTSNTGELFF. The CDR3 DNA reads as TGTGCCAGCACCTCGAACACCGGGGAGCTGTTTTTT.

V is TRBV28 and J is TRBJ2-3, with 11 bases matching TRBD1. The length of the CDR3 is 15 residues. With V trimmed by 7 bases and J by 5 bases, 8 bases remained unmatched. CDR1 MDHEN and CDR2 SYDVKM come from the germline V gene. The CDR3 coding sequence is TGTGCCAGCATTGGACAGGGGGCGGGAGAAGATACGCAGTATTTT. This translates into CASIGQGAGEDTQYF.

This sequence joins TRBV7-9 and TRBJ2-1; either TRBD1 or TRBD2 may fit D (5 bases each). Deletions cut 3 bases from V and 7 bases from J, with 16 bases between. CDR1 is SEHNR and CDR2 is FQNEAQ in the germline V gene (reference sequence). The CDR3 covers 15 residues. CDR3: CASSLNSPWGNEQFF. As DNA, the CDR3 is TGTGCCAGCAGCTTGAACTCCCCATGGGGGAATGAGCAGTTCTTC.

This clone was seen a handful of times. J is TRBJ1-2 and V is TRBV30; a weak D match, TRBD1 (6 bases). Trimming shortened V by 2 bases and J by 1 base, and 14 bases separated the two germline ends. Per the germline V gene, CDR1 is GTSNPN and CDR2 is SVGIG (reference sequence). CDR3 length: 15 residues. CDR3 amino acids: CAWSRDRFLNYGYTF. Written as DNA, the CDR3 is TGTGCCTGGAGTCGAGACAGGTTCCTTAACTATGGCTACACCTTC.

The chain couples TRBV19 to TRBJ1-5; TRBD1 matches at 8 bases. The CDR3 contains 15 residues. J gave up 6 bases and V 3 bases, and 7 bases lay outside the gene matches. In germline, CDR1 is LNHDA, CDR2 SQIVND (reference sequence). The CDR3 DNA follows: TGTGCCAGTAGTATTGGACAGGGAGGAAGTCAGCCCCAGCATTTT. Amino acid sequence: CASSIGQGGSQPQHF. Full variable domain (missing parts from reference TRBV19 and TRBJ1-5): DGGITQSPKYLFRKEGQNVTLSCEQNLNHDAMYWYRQDPGQGLRLIYYSQIVNDFQKGDIAEGYSVSREKKESFPLTVTSAQKNPTAFYLCASSIGQGGSQPQHFGDGTRLSIL.

The CDR3 loop is CAISDHNQPQHF. CDR3 sequence (DNA): TGTGCCATCAGTGACCACAATCAGCCCCAGCATTTT. The V and J genes are TRBV10-3 and TRBJ1-5; D is ambiguous. The germline V gene encodes CDR1 ENHRY and CDR2 SYGVKD. V lost 3 bases and J 3 bases, leaving 3 bases between the germline ends. The CDR3 totals 12 residues.

The rearrangement uses TRBV5-4 and TRBJ1-1, with TRBD1 matching 12 bases. Per germline, CDR1 SGHNT and CDR2 YYREEE (reference sequence). This CDR3 region has 17 residues. With 0 bases clipped from V and 10 bases from J, the junction kept 13 bases outside the gene matches. The CDR3 bases are TGTGCCAGCAGCTTGGATTGGACGGGACAGGGGGCGAGGGGAGCTTTCTTT. It yields the protein CASSLDWTGQGARGAFF.

The CDR3: CASRQQPYNEQFF. The DNA of the CDR3 is TGTGCCAGCAGGCAGCAACCCTACAATGAGCAGTTCTTC. This rearrangement joins TRBV27 to TRBJ2-1; D call uncertain. The CDR3 loop spans 13 amino acids. Germline V gene lookup returns CDR1 MNHEY and CDR2 SMNVEV (reference sequence). The ends were cut back, 6 bases at V and 2 bases at J, with 8 bases in the middle.

The CDR3 DNA sequence: TGCGCCAGCAGCCAGACGCTGATGGGACTTCAAGAGACCCAGTACTTC. Translated, it gives CASSQTLMGLQETQYF. This chain joins TRBV4-1 and TRBJ2-5; maybe TRBD2 (6 bases). Per germline, CDR1 MGHRA and CDR2 YSYEKL. Trimming pared 3 bases from V and 2 bases from J, leaving 16 bases between. The CDR3 length is 16 residues.

The J gene is TRBJ2-3, the V gene TRBV2, with unresolved D. This CDR3 is built from 13 residues. Trimming shortened V by 1 base and J by 10 bases, and 12 bases separated the two germline ends. Germline CDR1 SNHLY, CDR2 FYNNEI. The CDR3 loop is CASSEGAVQAQYF. CDR3 DNA: TGTGCCAGCAGTGAAGGGGCAGTTCAAGCGCAGTATTTT.

The sample holds one count of this clone. In nucleotides, the CDR3 is TGTGCCATCAGTCGGTCCACAGATACGCAGTATTTT. This encodes CAISRSTDTQYF. V gene TRBV10-3 combines with J gene TRBJ2-3; D unclear. CDR3 length: 12 residues. Trimming took off 5 bases at V and 2 bases at J, with 5 bases between the two ends. Germline V gene data show CDR1 as ENHRY and CDR2 as SYGVKD.

The CDR3 region is CASSPLPGNTDTQYF. The CDR3, as DNA: TGTGCCAGCAGCCCTTTACCAGGGAACACAGATACGCAGTATTTT. The genes are TRBV28 and TRBJ2-3, with a weak D call TRBD1 (5 bases). The CDR3 has 15 residues. Germline CDR1 is MDHEN and CDR2 is SYDVKM. Deletions cut 6 bases from V and 2 bases from J, with 15 bases between. Looking up the rest from reference TRBV28 and TRBJ2-3 gives the full variable domain: DVKVTQSSRYLVKRTGEKVFLECVQDMDHENMFWYRQDPGLGLRLIYFSYDVKMKEKGDIPEGYSVSREKKERFSLILESASTNQTSMYLCASSPLPGNTDTQYFGPGTRLTVL.

CDR3 amino acids: CAWKQGGNYGYTF. The CDR3 DNA sequence: TGTGCCTGGAAACAGGGGGGGAACTATGGCTACACCTTC. The genes are TRBV30 and TRBJ1-2; TRBD1 matches 8 bases. CDR3 length: 13 residues. Germline assignment: CDR1 GTSNPN and CDR2 SVGIG (reference sequence). The V and J ends lost 4 bases and 2 bases, in that order; junction bases with no gene match: 3.

This clone was seen just once. This chain links TRBV19 with TRBJ2-5, with 8 bases identical to TRBD1. CDR1 is LNHDA and CDR2 is SQIVND in the germline V gene (reference sequence). Losses at the gene ends were 8 bases for V and 2 bases for J; bases not matched to a gene: 4. CDR3 size: 13 residues. CDR3 coding DNA: TGTGCCAGTTCCAGGGGGCAGCAAGAGACCCAGTACTTC. Its protein is CASSRGQQETQYF.

V is TRBV12-5 and J is TRBJ2-7; 8 positions match TRBD1. This CDR3 spans 13 amino acids. The germline CDR1 and CDR2 sequences are LGHNT and FRNRAP. V shed 6 bases, J shed 2 bases, and the junction held 3 bases outside the gene matches. The CDR3 protein is CASGLDRAYEQYF. The DNA of the CDR3 is TGTGCTAGTGGCCTGGACAGGGCCTACGAGCAGTACTTC.

The chain uses TRBV19 and TRBJ2-3; D remains ambiguous. CDR1 is LNHDA and CDR2 is SQIVND in the germline V gene (reference sequence). V dropped 3 bases and J dropped 2 bases, with 15 bases sitting between them. This CDR3 has 16 residues. The CDR3 loop is CASSMAPGLITDTQYF. Written as DNA, the CDR3 is TGTGCCAGTAGTATGGCCCCCGGATTGATCACAGATACGCAGTATTTT.

The V and J genes are TRBV29-1 and TRBJ2-1; TRBD1 might be the D (5 bases). The ends were cut back, 6 bases at V and 0 bases at J, with 9 bases in the middle. Germline V CDR1 and CDR2: SQVTM, ANQGSEA. The CDR3 extends over 13 amino acids. CDR3 sequence reads: CSVGHSSYNEQFF. In DNA form, the CDR3 reads TGCAGCGTCGGACATAGCTCCTACAATGAGCAGTTCTTC.

The chain carries TRBV9 and TRBJ2-7; D is undetermined. Germline V gene sequence: CDR1 SGDLS, CDR2 YYNGEE. V was shortened by 0 bases and J by 6 bases, with 10 bases between the two germline ends. CDR3 length equals 13 residues. The CDR3 DNA reads as TGTGCCAGCAGCGTAGTAGCACTCTCCGAGCAGTACTTC. It codes for CASSVVALSEQYF.

The chain recombines TRBV5-6 with TRBJ2-1; the D call may be TRBD1 or TRBD2 (6 bases each). The CDR3 is 19 amino acids. V was cut by 3 bases and J by 0 bases, with 22 bases left in between. Germline CDR1 reads SGHDT; CDR2 reads YYEEEE. The CDR3 DNA is TGTGCCAGCAGCTACAGGGTGGAGGGCCTTCAAGACTCCTACAATGAGCAGTTCTTC. Translating gives CASSYRVEGLQDSYNEQFF. The whole variable domain, remainder taken from reference TRBV5-6 and TRBJ2-1, is DAGVTQSPTHLIKTRGQQVTLRCSPKSGHDTVSWYQQALGQGPQFIFQYYEEEERQRGNFPDRFSGHQFPNYSSELNVNALLLGDSALYLCASSYRVEGLQDSYNEQFFGPGTRLTVL.

This chain joins TRBV30 and TRBJ2-7, with 9 bases aligning to TRBD1. The CDR3 has 14 amino acids. Germline values: CDR1 GTSNPN, CDR2 SVGIG (reference sequence). Trimming at V came to 2 bases and at J to 6 bases, leaving 8 bases not matched to a gene. DNA for the CDR3: TGTGCCTGGAGTAACCGGGACAGGGTTCGCGAGCAGTACTTC. Amino acid sequence: CAWSNRDRVREQYF. The full variable domain, rest sourced from reference TRBV30 and TRBJ2-7, is SQTIHQWPATLVQPVGSPLSLECTVEGTSNPNLYWYRQAAGRGLQLLFYSVGIGQISSEVPQNLSASRPQDRQFILSSKKLLLSDSGFYLCAWSNRDRVREQYFGPGTRLTVT.

The chain is built from TRBV30 and TRBJ2-1, with D possibly being TRBD2 (7 bases). The V gene lost 4 bases and the J gene lost 5 bases, with 21 bases spanning the gap. The length of the CDR3 is 16 residues. CDR1 GTSNPN and CDR2 SVGIG come from the germline V gene (reference sequence). CDR3 bases: TGTGCCTGGACGTTCCAAGGGGGGGGTTTCCACAATGAGCAGTTCTTC. It yields the protein CAWTFQGGGFHNEQFF.